The 10 T cell receptor beta chains in this list originate from one sample, sequenced in a study of CD8+CD57+ T cells in acquired aplastic anemia. Genomic DNA served as template for TCR beta VDJ and CDR3 profiling. TCRdb processed the reads anew with MiXCR; each CDR3 protein has one entry. The sample lists around 400,000 distinct CDR3 sequences; 65% to 80% were seen once. The sequencing input was sorted CD4+, CD8+, or CD8+CD57+ T cells (not recorded which) from PBMCs. The receptors stem from a human donor in good health, serving as a control.

The chain has TRBV10-3 and TRBJ2-3, with D perhaps matching TRBD1 or TRBD2 (5 bases each). The germline CDR1 and CDR2 sequences are ENHRY and SYGVKD. V was cut by 4 bases and J by 2 bases, with 25 bases left in between. The CDR3 is 19 amino acids. CDR3 nucleotides: TGTGCCATCAGTGGGGAGCAGGGTCGAGACGCCGCACACACAGATACGCAGTATTTT. The encoded protein is CAISGEQGRDAAHTDTQYF.

The J gene is TRBJ1-5, the V gene TRBV7-2, with TRBD1 matching over 10 bases. In germline, CDR1 is SGHTA, CDR2 FQGNSA. V lost 3 bases, J lost 4 bases, and 3 bases stayed unmatched. The CDR3 has 15 residues. This CDR3 reads CASSLGTGVNQPQHF. The CDR3 DNA sequence: TGTGCCAGCAGCTTGGGGACAGGGGTGAATCAGCCCCAGCATTTT.

This rearrangement joins TRBV20-1 to TRBJ2-6, with D uncertain. Per the germline V gene, CDR1 is DFQATT and CDR2 is SNEGSKA (reference sequence). The CDR3 is made up of 15 amino acids. Trimming stripped 4 bases from V and 4 bases from J, with 14 bases between. CDR3: CSAINGSSGANVLTF. For the CDR3, the DNA is TGCAGTGCTATAAATGGATCGTCCGGGGCCAACGTCCTGACTTTC.

The chain couples TRBV14 to TRBJ1-5; possibly TRBD1 for D (6 bases). CDR1 is SGHDN, CDR2 FVKESK, per germline. The CDR3 runs 13 residues. V shed 4 bases and J shed 5 bases, with 9 bases lying between them. The CDR3 nucleotides are TGTGCCAGCAGCCGGGGGGCGGATCAGCCCCAGCATTTT. It specifies CASSRGADQPQHF.

This chain connects TRBV9 to TRBJ1-1; 9 bases are a match to TRBD1. The CDR3 contains 14 residues. The trim removed 5 bases at V and 14 bases at J, leaving 16 bases unmatched. Germline-derived CDR1 and CDR2 are SGDLS and YYNGEE. The CDR3 DNA is TGTGCCAGCAGTCATGGGACAGGGACAGCTGAAGACTTCTTT. It yields the protein CASSHGTGTAEDFF.

This clonotype is a singleton in its sample. No conserved phenylalanine or tryptophan is present at the end of the CDR3, so a read error is the likely explanation. It is unclear where the CDR3 begins or ends on the DNA, so no DNA is shown, and the CDR3 is as TCRdb lists it. The chain's CDR3 is CATQREDYAHNY. The chain employs TRBV7-3 and TRBJ1-2. A total of 12 residues make up the CDR3, ends included. Germline lookup yields CDR1 SGHTA and CDR2 FQGTGA.

Remarks on this clonotype: Since a much larger clone is just one base distant, this may be a read error. V usage is TRBV6-5 and J usage is TRBJ1-1; 10 nucleotides line up with TRBD1. The CDR3 is made up of 15 amino acids. Trimming removed 4 bases from V and 5 bases from J; junction bases left unmatched: 7. Germline CDR1 and CDR2: MNHEY and SVGAGI. CDR3 residues: CASSCSGTGVTEAFF. The CDR3 nucleotides are TGTGCCAGCAGTTGCTCGGGGACAGGGGTAACTGAAGCTTTCTTT.

This clonotype was counted at least ten times. V usage is TRBV4-1 and J usage is TRBJ2-1; 9 bases fit TRBD2. The length of the CDR3 is 16 residues. V dropped 3 bases and J dropped 9; count of bases not matched to a gene: 12. Germline V CDR1 and CDR2: MGHRA, YSYEKL. In nucleotides, the CDR3 is TGCGCCAGCAGCCACCTGGGCGGGGGGGGTAATCCTGAGCAGTTCTTC. It encodes CASSHLGGGGNPEQFF.

The rearrangement uses TRBV12-3 or TRBV12-4 and TRBJ2-3; the D is unclear. With 5 bases removed from V and 1 base from J, the gap between germline ends came to 16 bases. The CDR3 loop spans 16 amino acids. DNA of the CDR3: TGTGCCAGCAGTAAAGGTCTGGGTTCAGGCACAGATACGCAGTATTTT. Protein sequence: CASSKGLGSGTDTQYF.

This chain uses TRBV25-1 with TRBJ2-1, with a tentative D call TRBD1 (6 bases). Looked up from germline, CDR1 is MGHDK and CDR2 is SYGVNS. This CDR3 has 15 residues. The chain's CDR3 is CVCTDRAGTCKDQFF. CDR3 coding DNA: TGTGTCTGCACTGACCGCGCAGGGACATGCAAAGACCAGTTCTTC.